This T cell receptor beta chain was documented in a study of PD-1 blockade in classical Hodgkin lymphoma. Documented time point: newly diagnosed, previously untreated cHL patient sample. This table comes from immunoSEQ multiplex PCR, and its TCRdb copy is limited to in-frame clones, with some not included. The sample has 20,000 to 25,000 clones, around 94% seen once. Trimming took 0 bases from V and 9 from J; bases not matched to a gene: 8. Germline lookup yields CDR1 SGHAT and CDR2 FQNNGV. The CDR3 runs to 15 residues. The sequenced sample was peripheral blood mononuclear cells (PBMCs). This sequence originates from a human donor with classical Hodgkin lymphoma. The J gene is TRBJ2-1, the V gene TRBV11-2, with 7 bases aligning to TRBD1. The CDR3 reads CASSLDLAQGREQFF. CDR3 nucleotide sequence: TGTGCCAGCAGCTTAGATTTGGCACAGGGGCGTGAGCAGTTCTTC.